One sample yielded the 23 T cell receptor beta chains listed below, sequenced in a study of beta chain features in type 1 diabetes. What was sequenced were expressed TCRB transcripts, since all of the isolated RNA had been reverse transcribed. TCRdb keeps only in-frame clones here, not all; method: immunoSEQ multiplex PCR. This table has some 500,000 clones, 9.5% to 12% appearing once. Sample: naive CD4+ T cells from blood. The receptors come from a young woman in good health.

This clone occurred a few times. V usage is TRBV27 and J usage is TRBJ2-5; 8 positions agree with TRBD1. Trimming removed 0 bases from V and 5 bases from J; junction bases left unmatched: 2. Germline lookup yields CDR1 MNHEY and CDR2 SMNVEV (reference sequence). The CDR3 is 14 amino acids. DNA of the CDR3: TGTGCCAGCAGTTTATCCAGGGGGCGGGAGACCCAGTACTTC. It translates to CASSLSRGRETQYF.

This chain uses TRBV7-3 with TRBJ2-5, with D hard to call. Looked up from germline, CDR1 is SGHTA and CDR2 is FQGTGA. V was clipped by 5 bases and J by 1 base, with 8 bases between them. The CDR3 length is 13 residues. CDR3 loop: CASSGNGQETQYF. CDR3 sequence (DNA): TGTGCCAGCAGCGGGAACGGCCAAGAGACCCAGTACTTC.

The V call is TRBV29-1, the J call TRBJ1-1; 7 bases map to TRBD1. This CDR3 has 12 amino acids. CDR1 SQVTM and CDR2 ANQGSEA come from the germline V gene. Trimming took 7 bases from V and 5 from J; bases not matched to a gene: 7. CDR3 DNA sequence: TGCAGCGGCCGACGACAGGGAACTGAAGCTTTCTTT. It codes for CSGRRQGTEAFF.

The V gene is TRBV9, the J gene TRBJ2-6; D gene uncertain. This CDR3 contains 17 residues. V was shortened by 5 bases and J by 0 bases, with 15 bases between the two germline ends. From germline, CDR1 is SGDLS and CDR2 YYNGEE. CDR3 amino acids: CASRSILGDSGANVLTF. CDR3 bases: TGTGCCAGCAGGTCAATCCTGGGCGACTCTGGGGCCAACGTCCTGACTTTC.

This clone appeared a few times. The chain carries TRBV18 and TRBJ1-2; D possibly corresponds to TRBD1 (5 bases). Germline V gives CDR1 KGHSH, CDR2 LQKENI. CDR3 length: 15 amino acids. V lost 3 bases to trimming and J lost 5 bases, with 16 bases between them. The chain's CDR3 is CASSPQGAQGYGYTF. CDR3 nucleotide sequence: TGTGCCAGCTCACCCCAGGGTGCCCAGGGATATGGCTACACCTTC.

On this clone itself: The sample holds other DNA sequences that translate to the same CDR3. The CDR3 DNA follows: TGTGCCAGCAGTGAAAACAGGGGAGGGAATCAGCCCCAGCATTTT. It encodes CASSENRGGNQPQHF. J is TRBJ1-5 and V is TRBV2; 7 bases agree with TRBD1. CDR1 is SNHLY and CDR2 is FYNNEI in the germline V gene. J was trimmed by 4 bases and V by 2 bases; bases with no gene match: 5. The CDR3 sequence is 15 residues long.

The table lists this clone with a few counts. The CDR3 here is CASSRDRANTGELFF. CDR3 bases: TGTGCCAGCAGTCGGGACAGAGCGAACACCGGGGAGCTGTTTTTT. The chain recombines TRBV25-1 with TRBJ2-2, with 7 bases lining up with TRBD1. Germline V gene sequence: CDR1 MGHDK, CDR2 SYGVNS. Trimming at V came to 5 bases and at J to 0 bases, leaving 3 bases not matched to a gene. The CDR3 totals 15 residues.

This clone was counted a few times. This rearrangement joins TRBV7-9 to TRBJ1-3, with D hard to call. The CDR3 has 15 residues. Germline V lookup: CDR1 SEHNR, CDR2 FQNEAQ (reference sequence). Trimming shortened V by 5 bases and J by 0 bases, and 11 bases separated the two germline ends. In DNA, the CDR3 is TGTGCCAGCAGCCCGAGGACCGGCTCTGGAAACACCATATATTTT. Translating it yields CASSPRTGSGNTIYF.

The rearrangement uses TRBV7-2 and TRBJ2-5, with 7 positions matching TRBD2. Trimming took 0 bases from V and 2 from J; bases not matched to a gene: 6. Germline V gene data show CDR1 as SGHTA and CDR2 as FQGNSA. CDR3 size: 16 residues. The CDR3 DNA sequence: TGTGCCAGCAGCTTAGCTGGCGGGGGAGCTCAAGAGACCCAGTACTTC. It codes for CASSLAGGGAQETQYF.

J is TRBJ2-1 and V is TRBV6-6; TRBD2 agrees at 7 bases. Per the germline V gene, CDR1 is MNHNY and CDR2 is SVGAGI (reference sequence). The CDR3 consists of 12 residues. The CDR3 DNA reads TGTGTAGCGCAGCGGGACTTCCGTGAGCAGTTCTTC. Encoded protein: CVAQRDFREQFF.

This rearrangement joins TRBV6-5 to TRBJ1-1; D ambiguous. The CDR3 extends over 13 amino acids. Trimming took off 7 bases at V and 5 bases at J, with 14 bases between the two ends. Germline lookup yields CDR1 MNHEY and CDR2 SVGAGI. CDR3 residues: CASMSEIGTEAFF. The CDR3 nucleotides read TGTGCCAGCATGTCAGAGATTGGGACTGAAGCTTTCTTT.

This clone turned up a few times. This chain uses TRBV5-1 with TRBJ2-5; D not resolved. CDR1 is SGHRS and CDR2 is YFSETQ in the germline V gene. The V end was cut by 4 bases, the J end by 1 base, with 8 bases between. The CDR3 is 13 amino acids. The CDR3 nucleotides read TGCGCCAGCAGCCCAGCCGGCCAAGAGACCCAGTACTTC. As protein: CASSPAGQETQYF.

The chain uses TRBV11-3 and TRBJ2-1; D is unclear. V was trimmed by 2 bases and J by 7 bases, leaving 3 bases between them. CDR3 size: 11 residues. The germline CDR1 and CDR2 sequences are SGHNT and YENEEA. The CDR3 DNA sequence: TGTGCCAGCAGCTTATTGAATGAGCAGTTCTTC. Translated: CASSLLNEQFF.

This clone has just a few counts. The chain employs TRBV28 and TRBJ2-5; weak D call: TRBD1 (6 bases). CDR3 size: 12 residues. Germline CDR1 is MDHEN and CDR2 is SYDVKM. With 7 bases removed from V and 6 bases from J, the gap between germline ends came to 12 bases. The CDR3 DNA reads TGTGCCAGCATGGCAGGGGTAAAGACCCAGTACTTC. This gives the protein CASMAGVKTQYF.

This clone was counted only a few times. The chain joins TRBV7-8 to TRBJ2-5; tentatively, D is TRBD1 (7 bases). The germline V and J ends were trimmed by 1 base and 2 bases, with 14 bases remaining between them. This CDR3 has 16 amino acids. CDR1 and CDR2 (germline): SGHVS, FQNEAQ. CDR3 nucleotide sequence: TGTGCCAGCAGCTTAGGCGGGGTCAGGGGGCAAGAGACCCAGTACTTC. As protein: CASSLGGVRGQETQYF. The whole variable domain, remainder taken from reference TRBV7-8 and TRBJ2-5, is GAGVSQSPRYKVAKRGQDVALRCDPISGHVSLFWYQQALGQGPEFLTYFQNEAQLDKSGLPSDRFFAERPEGSVSTLKIQRTQQEDSAVYLCASSLGGVRGQETQYFGPGTRLLVL.

The gene calls are TRBV7-2 and TRBJ2-3, with 7 nucleotides matching TRBD2. J gave up 0 bases and V 5 bases, and 5 bases lay outside the gene matches. CDR1 is SGHTA and CDR2 is FQGNSA in the germline V gene. The CDR3 runs 15 residues. In DNA, the CDR3 is TGTGCCAGCAGCCCCACTAGCGTAAGCACAGATACGCAGTATTTT. This translates into CASSPTSVSTDTQYF.

The table lists this clone with a few counts. The rearrangement joins TRBV2 to TRBJ1-6; D not resolved. The CDR3 is 15 residues long. CDR1 and CDR2 (germline): SNHLY, FYNNEI. The V end was cut by 5 bases, the J end by 4 bases, with 12 bases between. CDR3 sequence (DNA): TGTGCCAGCAGTTGGGAGAGTCTATATAATTCACCCCTCCACTTT. Translating gives CASSWESLYNSPLHF.

J is TRBJ2-2 and V is TRBV5-1; D is unresolved. The CDR3 extends over 15 amino acids. The germline V and J ends were trimmed by 1 base and 5 bases, with 12 bases remaining between them. Germline V gives CDR1 SGHRS, CDR2 YFSETQ. The CDR3 sequence: CASSLTQLETGELFF. Here the CDR3 DNA reads TGCGCCAGCAGCTTGACACAGCTTGAGACCGGGGAGCTGTTTTTT.

The chain is built from TRBV7-2 and TRBJ2-7, with 7 bases that match TRBD1. Unmatched junction bases numbered 4, after V lost 3 bases and J lost 2 bases. The CDR3 is made up of 14 amino acids. Germline V CDR1 and CDR2: SGHTA, FQGNSA. For the CDR3, the DNA is TGTGCCAGCAGCTTGAGACAGGGACCCTACGAGCAGTACGTC. Translation: CASSLRQGPYEQYV.

CDR3 DNA sequence: TGTGCCAGCAGCTTGGGTGGAGTCACAGATACGCAGTATTTT. This codes for CASSLGGVTDTQYF. The V call is TRBV5-6, the J call TRBJ2-3; D unresolved. The length of the CDR3 is 14 residues. The germline V and J ends were trimmed by 0 bases and 2 bases, with 7 bases remaining between them. Germline V gives CDR1 SGHDT, CDR2 YYEEEE. The full variable domain, rest sourced from reference TRBV5-6 and TRBJ2-3, is DAGVTQSPTHLIKTRGQQVTLRCSPKSGHDTVSWYQQALGQGPQFIFQYYEEEERQRGNFPDRFSGHQFPNYSSELNVNALLLGDSALYLCASSLGGVTDTQYFGPGTRLTVL.

The genes are TRBV19 and TRBJ2-7, with 8 nucleotides matching TRBD2. V dropped 5 bases and J dropped 0; count of bases not matched to a gene: 6. The CDR3 has 15 residues. The germline V gene encodes CDR1 LNHDA and CDR2 SQIVND (reference sequence). CDR3 in amino acids: CASSFVAGSSYEQYF. CDR3 coding DNA: TGTGCCAGTAGTTTTGTAGCGGGAAGCTCCTACGAGCAGTACTTC.

This clone showed up just a few times. The chain has TRBV9 and TRBJ1-2, with a possible D match to TRBD1 (5 bases). V dropped 2 bases and J dropped 7 bases, with 15 bases sitting between them. The CDR3 covers 14 residues. Germline V CDR1 and CDR2: SGDLS, YYNGEE. DNA of the CDR3: TGTGCCAGCAGCGTCCGCACCGGGGGAGGTGGCTACACCTTC. The encoded protein is CASSVRTGGGGYTF.

This clone was seen more than once but under ten times. This sequence joins TRBV14 and TRBJ2-2; D is ambiguous. The CDR3 runs to 12 residues. Trimming cost V 3 bases and J 6 bases, with 5 bases left between them. CDR1 is SGHDN and CDR2 is FVKESK in the germline V gene. The CDR3 sequence is CASSHPAGELFF. Written as DNA, the CDR3 is TGTGCCAGCAGCCATCCCGCCGGGGAGCTGTTTTTT.